This section outlines one T cell receptor beta chain sequence together with its context. The CDR3 is made up of 17 amino acids. Germline V gene lookup returns CDR1 MDHEN and CDR2 SYDVKM. V lost 3 bases and J lost 5, with 21 bases in between. This sample was taken from a study of blood T cells in healthy people across ages. Then a second PCR, running roughly 7 to 11 cycles, was carried out with a sample-barcoded 5' primer and a J-beta primer mix. TCRdb used MiXCR to reprocess the 5' RACE reads, holding one entry per CDR3 protein. Among about 730,000 distinct CDR3 sequences listed, more than 40% were seen once.

This sequence joins TRBV28 and TRBJ2-3; D gene uncertain. This clonotype originated in a woman aged 55-75 years in good health. The specimen sequenced was blood. The DNA for the CDR3 is TGTGCCAGCAGTTTTTCCGTAAGGGATTGGAGTGGAGATACGCAGTATTTT. It translates to CASSFSVRDWSGDTQYF.